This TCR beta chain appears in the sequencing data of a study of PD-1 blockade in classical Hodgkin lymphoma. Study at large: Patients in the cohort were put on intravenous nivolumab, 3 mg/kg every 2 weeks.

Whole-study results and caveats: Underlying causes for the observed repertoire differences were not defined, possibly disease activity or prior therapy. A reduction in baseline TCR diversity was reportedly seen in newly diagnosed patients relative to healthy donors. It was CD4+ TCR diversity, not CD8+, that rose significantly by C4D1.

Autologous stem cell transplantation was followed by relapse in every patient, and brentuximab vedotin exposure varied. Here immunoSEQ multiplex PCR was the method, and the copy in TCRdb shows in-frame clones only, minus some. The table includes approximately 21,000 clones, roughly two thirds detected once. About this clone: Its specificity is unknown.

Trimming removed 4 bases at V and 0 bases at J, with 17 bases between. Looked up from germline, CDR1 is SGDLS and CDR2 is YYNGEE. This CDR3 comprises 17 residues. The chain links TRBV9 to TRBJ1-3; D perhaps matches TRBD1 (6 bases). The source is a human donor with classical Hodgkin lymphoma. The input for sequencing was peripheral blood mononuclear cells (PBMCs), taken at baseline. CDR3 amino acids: CASSPQAGVYSGNTIYF. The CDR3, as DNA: TGTGCCAGCAGCCCCCAGGCAGGGGTATACTCTGGAAACACCATATATTTT.